This is a list of T cell receptor beta chains from one sample in a study of cytomegalovirus exposure and HLA in healthy donors. The method was immunoSEQ multiplex PCR; TCRdb's version includes in-frame clones alone and lacks a portion of them. The table shows 200,000 to 250,000 clones, with around four fifths occurring only once. Input material: PBMCs. All receptors derive from a woman aged 40 to 50 in good health and CMV-seronegative. The CDR3 runs from the conserved cysteine through the conserved F or W. A D gene is named only where the DNA matches it firmly. Size tells how often a clone was seen (once, few, many) or the class of an expanded clone, and some rows leave it out.

d_gene	v_gene	abundance	j_gene	CDR3aa	CDR3nt
TRBD1	TRBV28	-	TRBJ2-7	CASSQGQGAGEQYF	TGTGCCAGCAGCCAAGGACAGGGGGCGGGCGAGCAGTACTTC
TRBD2	TRBV4-1	-	TRBJ2-4	CASSQPRLAGGQNIQYF	TGCGCCAGCAGCCAACCGCGACTAGCGGGAGGTCAAAACATTCAGTACTTC
-	TRBV6-5	-	TRBJ2-1	CASSFDRSSYNEQFF	TGTGCCAGCAGTTTCGACCGGAGCTCCTACAATGAGCAGTTCTTC
-	TRBV7-3	-	TRBJ1-1	CASAPGGMNTEAFF	TGTGCCAGCGCCCCGGGGGGGATGAACACTGAAGCTTTCTTT
TRBD2	TRBV7-9	-	TRBJ2-3	CASSLLTSATLLYTDTQYF	TGTGCCAGCAGCTTATTGACTAGCGCCACACTGCTTTACACAGATACGCAGTATTTT
-	TRBV28	-	TRBJ1-2	CASRGGGQRYGYTF	TGTGCCAGCAGAGGGGGGGGCCAACGCTATGGCTACACCTTC
TRBD2	TRBV7-3	-	TRBJ2-2	CASSFAGGTGELFF	TGTGCCAGCAGCTTCGCGGGGGGCACCGGGGAGCTGTTTTTT
-	TRBV19	-	TRBJ1-2	CASSISGSWTVKSGYTF	TGTGCCAGTAGTATATCGGGGTCTTGGACGGTAAAGTCAGGCTACACCTTC
TRBD2	TRBV5-1	-	TRBJ2-1	CASSSGTSNGHEQFF	TGCGCCAGCAGCTCTGGGACTAGTAATGGGCATGAGCAGTTCTTC
TRBD2	TRBV19	-	TRBJ2-3	CASSPRTSGARPDTQYF	TGTGCCAGTAGTCCGAGGACTAGCGGAGCCAGACCAGATACGCAGTATTTT
-	TRBV18	-	TRBJ2-7	CASSPSDGTGEQYF	TGTGCCAGCTCCCCGTCGGATGGAACGGGGGAGCAGTACTTC
-	TRBV6-6	-	TRBJ2-5	CASSYSREFQETQYF	TGTGCCAGCAGTTACTCCCGGGAATTCCAAGAGACCCAGTACTTC
-	TRBV15	-	TRBJ2-5	CATSRDRGTLQETQYF	TGTGCCACCAGCAGAGATAGGGGGACACTTCAAGAGACCCAGTACTTC
-	TRBV6-4	once	TRBJ2-3	CASKISESTDTQYF	TGTGCCAGCAAAATTAGCGAGAGCACAGATACGCAGTATTTT
-	TRBV19	-	TRBJ1-5	CASRVRGSNQPQHF	TGTGCCAGTAGGGTCAGGGGCAGCAATCAGCCCCAGCATTTT
TRBD1	TRBV5-8	-	TRBJ1-2	CASSVTDRDFEGYTF	TGTGCCAGCAGCGTAACGGACAGGGATTTCGAGGGCTACACCTTC
-	TRBV19	-	TRBJ2-1	CASSIMGRGDEQFF	TGTGCCAGTAGTATAATGGGCAGGGGCGATGAGCAGTTCTTC
-	TRBV5-4	-	TRBJ2-2	CASSLRPPGSTGELFF	TGTGCCAGCAGCTTGAGACCACCCGGGAGCACCGGGGAGCTGTTTTTT
-	TRBV5-1	once	TRBJ2-3	CASSLVPASVTDTQYF	TGCGCCAGCAGCTTGGTACCGGCTAGCGTGACAGATACGCAGTATTTT
-	TRBV7-3	-	TRBJ1-2	CASSLKGVYGYTF	TGTGCCAGCAGCTTGAAGGGGGTTTATGGCTACACCTTC
-	TRBV27	-	TRBJ2-7	CASSLTSSYEQYF	TGTGCCAGCAGTTTAACTAGCTCCTACGAGCAGTACTTC
TRBD2	TRBV19	-	TRBJ2-1	CASSPRTSGHGSYNEQFF	TGTGCCAGTAGCCCCCGGACTAGCGGGCACGGCTCCTACAATGAGCAGTTCTTC
-	TRBV5-4	once	TRBJ2-1	CASSFLSGAYNEQFF	TGTGCCAGCAGCTTCCTTAGCGGCGCCTACAATGAGCAGTTCTTC
-	TRBV2	-	TRBJ2-7	CASRLRYSGTYEQYF	TGTGCCAGCCGGTTAAGGTATTCAGGCACCTACGAGCAGTACTTC
-	TRBV11-2	-	TRBJ1-1	CASSPNRGLGTEAFF	TGTGCCAGCAGCCCAAATCGGGGACTGGGCACTGAAGCTTTCTTT
-	TRBV7-9	few	TRBJ1-2	CASSLGRANYGYTF	TGTGCCAGCAGCTTAGGCAGGGCAAACTATGGCTACACCTTC
-	TRBV2	few	TRBJ1-1	CASSEQTGTGTEAFF	TGTGCCAGCAGTGAGCAGACAGGTACGGGGACTGAAGCTTTCTTT
-	TRBV18	-	TRBJ1-1	CASSPDTGMYTEAFF	TGTGCCAGCTCACCTGACACCGGGATGTACACTGAAGCTTTCTTT
TRBD1	TRBV6-1	-	TRBJ2-5	CASLLTGQETQYF	TGTGCCAGCCTATTGACAGGGCAAGAGACCCAGTACTTC
-	TRBV30	-	TRBJ1-5	CAWSASLSPQHF	TGTGCCTGGAGTGCGAGTCTGTCGCCCCAGCATTTT
-	TRBV6-6	-	TRBJ1-2	CASSYGGRNYGYTF	TGTGCCAGCAGTTATGGGGGGAGGAACTATGGCTACACCTTC
-	TRBV4-1	-	TRBJ1-5	CASSQEKRQPQHF	TGCGCCAGCAGCCAAGAAAAGCGTCAGCCCCAGCATTTT
-	TRBV13	-	TRBJ2-7	CASSFGAGVREQYF	TGTGCCAGCAGCTTCGGTGCAGGGGTGCGCGAGCAGTACTTC
TRBD1	TRBV7-2	few	TRBJ2-4	CASTGQGTKNIQYF	TGTGCCAGCACGGGACAGGGCACCAAAAACATTCAGTACTTC
-	TRBV4-2	once	TRBJ1-5	CASSQAGGQPQHF	TGTGCCAGCAGCCAAGCGGGGGGACAGCCCCAGCATTTT
-	TRBV15	-	TRBJ2-3	CATSSRQPGIDTQYF	TGTGCCACCAGCAGCCGACAGCCAGGTATCGATACGCAGTATTTT
-	TRBV2	-	TRBJ1-4	CASNDGAEKLFF	TGTGCCAGCAATGATGGGGCAGAAAAACTGTTTTTT